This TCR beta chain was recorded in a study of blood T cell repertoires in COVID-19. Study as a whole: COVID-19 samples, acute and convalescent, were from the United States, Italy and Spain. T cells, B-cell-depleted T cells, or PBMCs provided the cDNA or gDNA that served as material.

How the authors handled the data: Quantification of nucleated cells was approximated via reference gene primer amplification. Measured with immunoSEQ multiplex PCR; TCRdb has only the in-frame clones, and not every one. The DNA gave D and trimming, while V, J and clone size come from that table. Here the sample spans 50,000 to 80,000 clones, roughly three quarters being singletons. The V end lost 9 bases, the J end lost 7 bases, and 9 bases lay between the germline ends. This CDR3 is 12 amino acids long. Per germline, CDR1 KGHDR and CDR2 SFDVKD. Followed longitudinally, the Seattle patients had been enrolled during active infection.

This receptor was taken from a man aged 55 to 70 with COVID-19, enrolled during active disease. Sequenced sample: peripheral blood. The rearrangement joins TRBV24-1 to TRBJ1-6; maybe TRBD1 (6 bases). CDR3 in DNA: TGTGCCACCTCTACAGGGAATTCACCCCTCCACTTT. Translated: CATSTGNSPLHF.